The rows below give T cell receptor beta chains drawn from one sample of a study of cytomegalovirus exposure and HLA in healthy donors. Measured with immunoSEQ multiplex PCR; TCRdb has only the in-frame clones, and not every one. The repertoire holds tens of thousands of clones, roughly 76% seen once, with around 10% in the top ten. Sequencing used PBMCs. The receptors shown here come from a male donor in good health and CMV-seropositive. Both conserved end residues are part of each CDR3. D genes are given only for firm matches. Part of the rows lack a size; the others show once, few, many or a class for expanded clones.

>NA|TRBJ2-7|TRBV18|NA
TGTGCCAGCTCACCAAGACGGGGTAACTACGAGCAGTACTTC
CASSPRRGNYEQYF
>TRBD2|TRBJ2-1|TRBV6-1|NA
TGTGCCAGCAGCCCCCCTAGCGGGATATTCTATGAGCAGTTCTTC
CASSPPSGIFYEQFF
>TRBD2|TRBJ2-7|TRBV7-9|NA
TGTGCCAGCAGCTTAGCGACTAGCGGTTCTCTCTGGGACTTC
CASSLATSGSLWDF
>NA|TRBJ2-7|TRBV12-1|NA
TGTGCCAGCAGCCAAACACTAGTGAACTACGAGCAGTACTTC
CASSQTLVNYEQYF
>NA|TRBJ2-2|TRBV11-2|NA
TGTGCCAGCAGCTTTGCCAGGCCATCCACCGGGGAGCTGTTTTTT
CASSFARPSTGELFF
>TRBD2|TRBJ2-2|TRBV11-2|NA
TGTGCCAGCAGTCTTAGCGGGACCGGGGAGCTGTTTTTT
CASSLSGTGELFF
>TRBD1|TRBJ1-5|TRBV9|NA
TGTGCCAGCAGCCCCGGGACAGGGGCCCTCAATCAGCCCCAGCATTTT
CASSPGTGALNQPQHF
>NA|TRBJ2-2|TRBV30|NA
TGTGCCTGGGACACACAGGACACCGGGGAGCTGTTTTTT
CAWDTQDTGELFF
>NA|TRBJ1-5|TRBV19|once
TGTGCCAGTAAACAACAGGGCTTATACCAGCCCCAGCATTTT
CASKQQGLYQPQHF
>TRBD2|TRBJ2-7|TRBV7-9|NA
TGTGCCAGCAGCTTGTTTCTCGGGACTAGCGGGGGCTACGAGCAGTACTTC
CASSLFLGTSGGYEQYF
>TRBD1|TRBJ2-7|TRBV18|once
TGTGCCAGCTCACCACCGCAGGGGGCTTGGGAGCAGTACTTC
CASSPPQGAWEQYF
>TRBD2|TRBJ2-1|TRBV6-4|NA
TGTGCCAGCAGTGAGGATAGCGGGAGCCCCTACAATGAGCAGTTCTTC
CASSEDSGSPYNEQFF
>TRBD2|TRBJ2-1|TRBV10-2|NA
TGCGCCAGCAGTGAGTCGTGGCTAGCGGGGGGAGGCAATGAGCAGTTCTTC
CASSESWLAGGGNEQFF
>NA|TRBJ2-7|TRBV5-4|NA
TGTGCCAGCAGCTTGGGGCAATCCTACGAGCAGTACTTC
CASSLGQSYEQYF
>NA|TRBJ2-7|TRBV9|once
TGTGCCAGCAGCGAGGGGACATCTTCCTACGAGCAGTACTTC
CASSEGTSSYEQYF
>TRBD1|TRBJ2-5|TRBV6-6|NA
TGTGCCAGCAGTTCGACAGGGGCGGAGGAGACCCAGTACTTC
CASSSTGAEETQYF
>NA|TRBJ1-2|TRBV2|NA
TGTGCCAGCAGTGAACCGCGGCGGCGGGGAAACTATGGCTACACCTTC
CASSEPRRRGNYGYTF
>TRBD1|TRBJ2-2|TRBV29-1|NA
TGCAGCGCGAGGCCCACAGGGGGCGATAAGTACACCGGGGAGCTGTTTTTT
CSARPTGGDKYTGELFF
>NA|TRBJ2-2|TRBV18|NA
TGTGCCAGCTTTCCCTATATCAACACCGGGGAGCTGTTTTTT
CASFPYINTGELFF
>TRBD1|TRBJ2-3|TRBV19|NA
TGTGCCAGTGAACAGGGGGCTGGCACAGATACGCAGTATTTT
CASEQGAGTDTQYF
>TRBD1|TRBJ1-3|TRBV27|NA
TGTGCCAGCAGTTCTCACCCTGACAGGGCTGGAAACACCATATATTTT
CASSSHPDRAGNTIYF
>TRBD1|TRBJ1-5|TRBV19|NA
TGTGCCAGTAGTATAGGGGCGACAGGGGGCAACAATCAGCCCCAGCATTTT
CASSIGATGGNNQPQHF
>TRBD1|TRBJ1-1|TRBV18|NA
TGTGCCAGCTCAGGTGGACAGGGGAGGAACACTGAAGCTTTCTTT
CASSGGQGRNTEAFF
>NA|TRBJ1-2|TRBV6-1|NA
TGTGCCAGCAGTGAGTCAGACTATGGCTACACCTTC
CASSESDYGYTF
>NA|TRBJ2-2|TRBV6-1|NA
TGTGCCAGCGGTAGCGACCTAAACGGGGAGCTGTTTTTT
CASGSDLNGELFF
>TRBD1|TRBJ2-1|TRBV6-1|NA
TGTGCCAGCAGTGAACCGGGACAGGGGGCCGGTGAGCAGTTCTTC
CASSEPGQGAGEQFF
>TRBD1|TRBJ2-2|TRBV7-9|few
TGTGCCAGCAGCTTCGGACAGGGGTTTAGCACCGGGGAGCTGTTTTTT
CASSFGQGFSTGELFF
>NA|TRBJ2-7|TRBV19|NA
TGTGCCAGTAGTATCATGGGAGGCGAGCAGTACTTC
CASSIMGGEQYF
>NA|TRBJ1-2|TRBV6-5|NA
TGTGCCAGCAGGGCCCCTAGCGGCTATGGCTACACCTTC
CASRAPSGYGYTF
>TRBD2|TRBJ2-3|TRBV5-1|NA
TGCGCCAGCAGCTTACCTAGCGGGATTGGGGATACGCAGTATTTT
CASSLPSGIGDTQYF
>NA|TRBJ1-1|TRBV28|NA
TGTGCCAGCAGTACCCTGTTCAGAGACAGCCGCATGAACACTGAAGCTTTCTTT
CASSTLFRDSRMNTEAFF
>TRBD1|TRBJ2-7|TRBV28|NA
TGTGCCAGCAGTTTAGACAGGGGATACGAGCAGTACTTC
CASSLDRGYEQYF
>NA|TRBJ1-4|TRBV7-8|NA
TGTGCCAGCAGCTTAGTGAGGGCACGGAGGTCTCAAAAACTGTTTTTT
CASSLVRARRSQKLFF
>NA|TRBJ2-1|TRBV7-3|NA
TGTGCCAGCAGCTTAAACGCGGACCGACTAGTCAATGAGCAGTTCTTC
CASSLNADRLVNEQFF
>NA|TRBJ2-5|TRBV2|NA
TGTGCCAGCAGTGCCGAAATGCTAGTTGATGTGACCCAGTACTTC
CASSAEMLVDVTQYF
>NA|TRBJ2-4|TRBV21-1|NA
TGTGCCAGCAGCACCACGATCCAAATAGGGCAGGGGTTAACCAAAAACATTCAGTACTTC
CASSTTIQIGQGLTKNIQYF
>TRBD2|TRBJ2-5|TRBV25-1|NA
TGTGCCAGCAGTGAACCGTACGGGCGGGGGGGGTGGGAGACCCAGTACTTC
CASSEPYGRGGWETQYF
>NA|TRBJ2-1|TRBV11-2|NA
TGTGCCAGCAGCTTAGTATTTGGGGCCTCCTACAATGAGCAGTTCTTC
CASSLVFGASYNEQFF
>NA|TRBJ1-3|TRBV11-2|NA
TGTGCCAGCAGCAGAGGGGGAGGGTCCAACACCATATATTTT
CASSRGGGSNTIYF
>NA|TRBJ2-1|TRBV4-3|NA
TGCGCCAGCAGCCAAGAAACGAGCTCCTACAATGAGCAGTTCTTC
CASSQETSSYNEQFF
>TRBD1|TRBJ1-1|TRBV11-3|NA
TGTGCCAGCAGCAGGACAGGGAACACTGAAGCTTTCTTT
CASSRTGNTEAFF
>NA|TRBJ1-2|TRBV7-2|NA
TGTGCCAGCAGCTCCAGGACAGTGGCTAGTAACTATGGCTACACCTTC
CASSSRTVASNYGYTF
>TRBD1|TRBJ1-3|TRBV5-1|once
TGCGCCAGCAGCCCAACGACAGGGACAGGAAACACCATATATTTT
CASSPTTGTGNTIYF
>TRBD1|TRBJ2-2|TRBV4-3|NA
TGCGCCAGCAGCCGGGGGACAGGGAACACCGGGGAGCTGTTTTTT
CASSRGTGNTGELFF
>TRBD1|TRBJ1-5|TRBV9|NA
TGTGCCAGCAGCCATACGGGAGGGGGCGGTCAGCCCCAGCATTTT
CASSHTGGGGQPQHF
>TRBD2|TRBJ2-3|TRBV27|NA
TGTGCCAGCAGTTCCCCTGCTAGCGGTTCCACAGATACGCAGTATTTT
CASSSPASGSTDTQYF
>NA|TRBJ2-2|TRBV28|NA
TGTGCCAGCAGCTATTACCAGGGTCACACCGGGGAGCTGTTTTTT
CASSYYQGHTGELFF
>NA|TRBJ1-1|TRBV20-1|NA
TGCAGTGCTAGCGGACCCCGGGATGCTTTCTTT
CSASGPRDAFF
>TRBD1|TRBJ1-5|TRBV4-1|NA
TGCGCCAGCAGCCAAGATCTAGCAGGGGGCGTCAGCCGTCAGCCCCAGCATTTT
CASSQDLAGGVSRQPQHF
>NA|TRBJ1-2|TRBV2|NA
TGTGCCAGCAGCGAAAGACAGACTAACTATGGCTACACCTTC
CASSERQTNYGYTF
>NA|TRBJ2-1|TRBV5-4|NA
TGTGCCGGGGGGGCCCCAAGTTCCTACAATGAGCAGTTCTTC
CAGGAPSSYNEQFF
>TRBD2|TRBJ2-1|TRBV30|NA
TGTGCCTGGAGTGTAAACCTAGCGGGGGGTGGTGAGCAGTTCTTC
CAWSVNLAGGGEQFF
>NA|TRBJ2-5|TRBV6-5|NA
TGTGCCAGCAGTTACCAAACAGGCTCCGAGACCCAGTACTTC
CASSYQTGSETQYF
>TRBD1|TRBJ2-7|TRBV6-1|NA
TGTGCCAGCAGTGAATTCGGCAGGGGGCCCTACGAGCAGTACTTC
CASSEFGRGPYEQYF